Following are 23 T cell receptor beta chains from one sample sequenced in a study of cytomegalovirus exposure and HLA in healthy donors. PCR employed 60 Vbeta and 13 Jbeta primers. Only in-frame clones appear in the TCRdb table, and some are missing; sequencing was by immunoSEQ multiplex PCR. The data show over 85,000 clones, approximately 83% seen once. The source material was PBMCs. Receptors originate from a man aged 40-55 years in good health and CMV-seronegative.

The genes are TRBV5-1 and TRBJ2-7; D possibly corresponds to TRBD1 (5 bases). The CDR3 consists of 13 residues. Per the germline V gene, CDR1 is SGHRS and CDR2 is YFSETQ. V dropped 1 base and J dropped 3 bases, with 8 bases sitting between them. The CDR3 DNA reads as TGCGCCAGCAGCTTGAGTCAGGGCTACGAGCAGTACTTC. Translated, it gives CASSLSQGYEQYF.

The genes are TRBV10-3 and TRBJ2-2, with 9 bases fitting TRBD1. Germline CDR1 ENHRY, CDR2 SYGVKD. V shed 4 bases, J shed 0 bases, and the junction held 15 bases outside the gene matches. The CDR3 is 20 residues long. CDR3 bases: TGTGCCATCAGTGCGTACGGACAGGGGAGGGCCAGGTCGAACACCGGGGAGCTGTTTTTT. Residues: CAISAYGQGRARSNTGELFF.

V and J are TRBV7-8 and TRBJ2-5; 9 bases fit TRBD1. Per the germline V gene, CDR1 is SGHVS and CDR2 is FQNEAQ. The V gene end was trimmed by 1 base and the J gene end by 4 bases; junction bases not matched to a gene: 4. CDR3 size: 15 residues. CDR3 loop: CASSLGTGAGETQYF. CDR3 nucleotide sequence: TGTGCCAGCAGCTTAGGGACAGGGGCGGGAGAGACCCAGTACTTC.

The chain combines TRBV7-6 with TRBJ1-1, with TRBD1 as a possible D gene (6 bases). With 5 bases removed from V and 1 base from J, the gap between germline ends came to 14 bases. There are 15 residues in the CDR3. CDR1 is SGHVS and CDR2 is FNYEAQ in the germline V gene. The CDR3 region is CASSPSRDKNTEAFF. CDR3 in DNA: TGTGCCAGCAGCCCGTCCCGGGACAAGAACACTGAAGCTTTCTTT. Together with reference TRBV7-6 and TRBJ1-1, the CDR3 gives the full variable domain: GAGVSQSPRYKVTKRGQDVALRCDPISGHVSLYWYRQALGQGPEFLTYFNYEAQQDKSGLPNDRFSAERPEGSISTLTIQRTEQRDSAMYRCASSPSRDKNTEAFFGQGTRLTVV.

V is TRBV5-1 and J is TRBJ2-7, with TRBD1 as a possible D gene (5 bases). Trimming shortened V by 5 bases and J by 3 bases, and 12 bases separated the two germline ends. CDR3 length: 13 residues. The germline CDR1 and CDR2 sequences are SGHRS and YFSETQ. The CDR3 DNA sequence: TGCGCCAGCAGATCAGGACAATACTACGAGCAGTACTTC. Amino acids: CASRSGQYYEQYF. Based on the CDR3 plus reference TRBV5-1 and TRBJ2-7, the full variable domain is KAGVTQTPRYLIKTRGQQVTLSCSPISGHRSVSWYQQTPGQGLQFLFEYFSETQRNKGNFPGRFSGRQFSNSRSEMNVSTLELGDSALYLCASRSGQYYEQYFGPGTRLTVT.

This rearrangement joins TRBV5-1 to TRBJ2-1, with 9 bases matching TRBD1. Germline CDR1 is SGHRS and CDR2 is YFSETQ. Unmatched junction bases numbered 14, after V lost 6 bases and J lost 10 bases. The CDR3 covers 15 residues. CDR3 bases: TGCGCCAGCACTCCGGGACAGGGTGGGGACAGGGAGCAGTTCTTC. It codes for CASTPGQGGDREQFF.

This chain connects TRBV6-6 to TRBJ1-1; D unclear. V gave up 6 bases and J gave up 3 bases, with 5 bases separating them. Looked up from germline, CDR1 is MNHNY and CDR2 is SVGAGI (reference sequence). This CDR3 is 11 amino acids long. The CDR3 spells CASRAYTEAFF. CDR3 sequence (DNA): TGTGCCAGCAGGGCCTACACTGAAGCTTTCTTT.

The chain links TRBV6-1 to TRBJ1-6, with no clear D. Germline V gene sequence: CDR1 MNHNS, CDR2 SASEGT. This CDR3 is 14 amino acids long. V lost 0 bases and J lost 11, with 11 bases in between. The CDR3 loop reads CASSEAQMAAPLHF. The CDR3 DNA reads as TGTGCCAGCAGTGAAGCGCAGATGGCGGCACCCCTCCACTTT.

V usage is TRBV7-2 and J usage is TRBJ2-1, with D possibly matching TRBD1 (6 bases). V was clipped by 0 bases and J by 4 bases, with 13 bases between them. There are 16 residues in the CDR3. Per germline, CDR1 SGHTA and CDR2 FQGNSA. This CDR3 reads CASSLAGTSLYNEQFF. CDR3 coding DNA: TGTGCCAGCAGCTTAGCGGGGACATCTTTGTACAATGAGCAGTTCTTC.

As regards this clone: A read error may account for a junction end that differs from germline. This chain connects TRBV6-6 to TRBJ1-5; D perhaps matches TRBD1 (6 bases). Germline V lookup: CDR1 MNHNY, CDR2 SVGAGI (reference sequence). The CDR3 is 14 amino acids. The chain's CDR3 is CTSSPGGRNQPQHF. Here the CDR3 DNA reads TGCACCTCTTCCCCCGGGGGGCGAAATCAGCCCCAGCATTTT.

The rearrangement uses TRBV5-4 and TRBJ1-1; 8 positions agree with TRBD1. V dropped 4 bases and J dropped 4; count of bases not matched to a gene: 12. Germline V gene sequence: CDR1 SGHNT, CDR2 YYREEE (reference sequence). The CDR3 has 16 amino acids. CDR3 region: CASSRGQEGSLTEAFF. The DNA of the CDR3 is TGTGCCAGCAGCCGGGGACAGGAGGGCTCCCTCACTGAAGCTTTCTTT.

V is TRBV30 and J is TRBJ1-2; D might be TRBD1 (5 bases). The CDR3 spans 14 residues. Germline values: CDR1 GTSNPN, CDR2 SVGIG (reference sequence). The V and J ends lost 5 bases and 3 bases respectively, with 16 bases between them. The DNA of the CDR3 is TGTGCCTGGGACCGGGGAGGGGTTTACTATGGCTACACCTTC. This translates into CAWDRGGVYYGYTF.

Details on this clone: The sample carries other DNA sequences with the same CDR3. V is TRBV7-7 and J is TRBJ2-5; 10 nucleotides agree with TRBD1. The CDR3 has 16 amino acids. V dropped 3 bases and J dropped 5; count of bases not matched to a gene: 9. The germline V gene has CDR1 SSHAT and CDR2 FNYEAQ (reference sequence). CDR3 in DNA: TGTGCCAGCAGCTTGGGGACAGGGGTGGTAGGGGAGACCCAGTACTTC. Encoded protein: CASSLGTGVVGETQYF. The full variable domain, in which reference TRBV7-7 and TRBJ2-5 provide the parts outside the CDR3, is GAGVSQSPRYKVTKRGQDVTLRCDPISSHATLYWYQQALGQGPEFLTYFNYEAQPDKSGLPSDRFSAERPEGSISTLTIQRTEQRDSAMYRCASSLGTGVVGETQYFGPGTRLLVL.

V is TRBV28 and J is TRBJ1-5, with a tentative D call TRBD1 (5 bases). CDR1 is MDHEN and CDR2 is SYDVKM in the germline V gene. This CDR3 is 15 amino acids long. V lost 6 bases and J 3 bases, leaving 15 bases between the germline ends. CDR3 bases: TGTGCCAGCAGCCCAGGGCAGCGATACAATCAGCCCCAGCATTTT. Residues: CASSPGQRYNQPQHF.

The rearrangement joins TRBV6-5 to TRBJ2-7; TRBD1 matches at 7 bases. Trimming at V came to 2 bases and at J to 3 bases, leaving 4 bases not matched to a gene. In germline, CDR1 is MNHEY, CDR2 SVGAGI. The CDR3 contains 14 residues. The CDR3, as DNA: TGTGCCAGCAGTTACGCCGACAGGGACTACGAGCAGTACTTC. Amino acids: CASSYADRDYEQYF.

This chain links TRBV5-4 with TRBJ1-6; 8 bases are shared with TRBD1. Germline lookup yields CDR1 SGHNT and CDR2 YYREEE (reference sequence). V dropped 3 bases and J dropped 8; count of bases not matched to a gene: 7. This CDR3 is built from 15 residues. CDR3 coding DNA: TGTGCCAGCAGCTCCCGGACAGGGACGCATTCACCCCTCCACTTT. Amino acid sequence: CASSSRTGTHSPLHF. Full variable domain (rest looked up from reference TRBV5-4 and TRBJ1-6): ETGVTQSPTHLIKTRGQQVTLRCSSQSGHNTVSWYQQALGQGPQFIFQYYREEENGRGNFPPRFSGLQFPNYSSELNVNALELDDSALYLCASSSRTGTHSPLHFGNGTRLTVT.

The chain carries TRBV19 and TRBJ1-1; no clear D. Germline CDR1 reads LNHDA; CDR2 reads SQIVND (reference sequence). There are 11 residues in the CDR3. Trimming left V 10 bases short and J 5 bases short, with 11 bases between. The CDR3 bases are TGTGCCACCCGGGGAATAACTGAAGCTTTCTTT. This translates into CATRGITEAFF.

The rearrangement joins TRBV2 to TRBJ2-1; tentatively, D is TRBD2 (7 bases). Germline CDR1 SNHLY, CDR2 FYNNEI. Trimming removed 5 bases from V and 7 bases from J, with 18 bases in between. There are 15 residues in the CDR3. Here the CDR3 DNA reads TGTGCCAGCAGTATAGGGGGGGCCTTAGTTAATGAGCAGTTCTTC. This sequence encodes CASSIGGALVNEQFF.

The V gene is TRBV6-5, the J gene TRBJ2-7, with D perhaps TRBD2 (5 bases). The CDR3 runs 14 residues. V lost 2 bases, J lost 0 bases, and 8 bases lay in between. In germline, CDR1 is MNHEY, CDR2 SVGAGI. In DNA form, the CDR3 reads TGTGCCAGCAGTTACCGGGATTACTCCTACGAGCAGTACTTC. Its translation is CASSYRDYSYEQYF.

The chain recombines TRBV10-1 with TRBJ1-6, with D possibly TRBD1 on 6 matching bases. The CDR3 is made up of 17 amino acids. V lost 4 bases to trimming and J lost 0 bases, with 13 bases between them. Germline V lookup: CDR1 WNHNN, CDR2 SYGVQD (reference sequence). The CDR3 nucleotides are TGCGCCAGCAGTGCCCACAGGGAAAGCTCCTATAATTCACCCCTCCACTTT. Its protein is CASSAHRESSYNSPLHF.

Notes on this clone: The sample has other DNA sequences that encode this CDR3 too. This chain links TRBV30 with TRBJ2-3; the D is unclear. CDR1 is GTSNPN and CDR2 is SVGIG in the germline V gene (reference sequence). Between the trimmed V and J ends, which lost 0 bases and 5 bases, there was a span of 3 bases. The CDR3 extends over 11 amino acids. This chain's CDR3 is CAWSVLDTQYF. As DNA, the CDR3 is TGTGCCTGGAGTGTACTAGATACGCAGTATTTT.

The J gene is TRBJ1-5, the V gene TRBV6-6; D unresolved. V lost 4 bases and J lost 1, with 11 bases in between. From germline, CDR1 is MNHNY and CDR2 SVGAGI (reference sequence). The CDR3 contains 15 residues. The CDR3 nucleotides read TGTGCCAGCAGTTCCCTAGGAGGGAGCAATCAGCCCCAGCATTTT. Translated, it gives CASSSLGGSNQPQHF.

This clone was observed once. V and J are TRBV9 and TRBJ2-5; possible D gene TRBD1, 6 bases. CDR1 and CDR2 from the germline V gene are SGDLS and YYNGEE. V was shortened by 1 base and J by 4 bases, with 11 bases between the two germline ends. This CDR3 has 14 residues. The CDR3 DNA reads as TGTGCCAGCAGCGTACGGGACACGGTAGAGACCCAGTACTTC. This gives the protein CASSVRDTVETQYF.